This T cell receptor (beta chain) came from a study of blood T cell repertoires in COVID-19. Across the whole study: Samples taken during acute and convalescent COVID-19 were collected in the United States, Italy and Spain.

How the authors handled the data: Scientists estimated how many nucleated cells there were by amplifying reference gene primers. Only in-frame clones appear in the TCRdb table, and some are missing; sequencing was by immunoSEQ multiplex PCR. That table gives V, J and clone size, and the DNA gave D and trimming. The sample lists about 150,000 clones; 75% to 90% were seen once. The CDR3 runs 15 residues. Between the trimmed V and J ends, which lost 5 bases and 9 bases, there was a span of 17 bases. CDR1 and CDR2 from the germline V gene are SGHTA and FQGNSA. This clonotype was obtained from a woman in her sixties or seventies with active COVID-19. The rearrangement uses TRBV7-2 and TRBJ1-6, with D perhaps TRBD1 (6 bases). Sequencing was performed on peripheral blood. In DNA form, the CDR3 reads TGTGCCAGCAGCCCTGGCGGGGGGCTGGGTTCACCCCTCCACTTT. As protein: CASSPGGGLGSPLHF.